This section outlines one T cell receptor (beta chain) sequence together with its context. Its specificity is unknown. The sort gate was single viable CD3+CD4+CD8-CD45RO+ cells for memory CD4+ T cells. The record originates from a study of memory CD4+ T cells and cytomegalovirus serostatus. Study background: Healthy Belgian adult donors included nine or ten CMV-positive and some 24 CMV-negative people. Points from the study as a whole: Each of approximately 69 CMV-associated TCRbeta sequences occurred in one to five individuals. Median bootstrapped AUC for CMV status was just over 0.94 originally, about 0.9 US-trained.

Original processing notes: After removing out-of-frame reads, over 2 million distinct TCRbeta sequences remained. Some clones are missing from TCRdb's copy, which holds only in-frame ones; the method was immunoSEQ multiplex PCR. D and trimming were read from the DNA, whereas the V and J calls and clone size are those reported in that table. Of approximately 46,000 clones in the sample, roughly 80% are singletons; the top ten hold 0.61%. This CDR3 comprises 15 residues. Germline CDR1 MNHEY, CDR2 SVGAGI. Trimming cost V 5 bases and J 0 bases; bases outside gene matches: 5. The rearrangement uses TRBV6-5 and TRBJ2-3; 7 positions match TRBD1. The source material was memory CD4+ T cells from blood. This TCR was recovered from an adult in good health and CMV-seronegative. CDR3 sequence reads: CASSQGQISTDTQYF. CDR3 sequence (DNA): TGTGCCAGCAGTCAGGGACAGATTAGCACAGATACGCAGTATTTT.